This T cell receptor (beta chain) was profiled in a study of cytomegalovirus exposure and HLA in healthy donors. J gave up 4 bases and V 6 bases, and 5 bases lay outside the gene matches. In germline, CDR1 is MNHEY, CDR2 SMNVEV (reference sequence). There are 14 residues in the CDR3. Study results and caveats: A later analysis, which compared TCR beta chains of equal frequency, found the HLA-associated ones more clonally expanded. In vitro data verified a few CMV-associated chains as specific for CMV antigens.

In the PCR, 60 Vbeta and 13 Jbeta primers were used. Libraries were prepared by immunoSEQ multiplex PCR; TCRdb keeps only in-frame clonotypes and omits some of them. The top ten clones hold about 1.4% of a sample with roughly 180,000 clones, 70% to 80% of them seen once. In the case of this clone: Its antigen is still unknown.

This sequence originates from a woman aged 30 to 39 in good health and CMV-seropositive. The chain recombines TRBV27 with TRBJ1-4; 7 bases are a match to TRBD1. What was sequenced was PBMCs. The chain's CDR3 is CASRSGQFNEKLFF. In DNA form, the CDR3 reads TGTGCCAGCAGATCGGGACAGTTTAATGAAAAACTGTTTTTT.